Reported below is one TCR beta chain. Per the original methods: Amplification with reference gene primers provided the estimates of nucleated cell counts. TCRdb's table, derived via immunoSEQ multiplex PCR, lists solely in-frame clones and lacks some. V and J calls and clone size are given by that table; D and trimming were obtained from the DNA. The sample holds 210,000 or so clones; roughly four fifths are singletons and the top ten take 4.5% to 5.5%. This entry belongs to a study of blood T cell repertoires in COVID-19. The wider study: The samples span acute and convalescent COVID-19 from the United States, Italy and Spain. The cDNA or gDNA used as material had been derived from T cells, B-cell-depleted T cells, or PBMCs.

Trimming shortened V by 6 bases and J by 4 bases, and 16 bases separated the two germline ends. The CDR3 contains 14 residues. Germline V gene data show CDR1 as SQVTM and CDR2 as ANQGSEA. The sequencing sample was made of peripheral blood. The chain couples TRBV29-1 to TRBJ1-3, with a possible D match to TRBD1 (5 bases). The TCR originated in an older woman with active or convalescent COVID-19. CDR3 DNA: TGCAGCGTGACTGTCGGGGGTTTCGGAAACACCATATATTTT. It encodes CSVTVGGFGNTIYF.